Listed below are T cell receptor beta chains from one sample, sequenced in a study of neoadjuvant nivolumab and ipilimumab in lung cancer. Measured with immunoSEQ multiplex PCR; TCRdb has only the in-frame clones, and not every one. The sample lists approximately 3,500 clones, 88% occurring once. Sequenced here: tumor tissue, sampled after neoadjuvant nivolumab, alone or with ipilimumab, at or shortly before surgery. Receptors were obtained from an adult with non-small cell lung cancer. The CDR3 runs from the conserved cysteine through the conserved F or W. Fields, in order: CDR3 DNA, CDR3 protein, J gene, V gene, CDR3 length, D gene, clone size. A D gene is named only where the DNA matches it firmly. Some rows have no size entry. The others give once, few or many, or a class for an expanded clone.

DNA: TGTGCCATCAGTAGGGAGCGGGACGAGCAGTACTTC; CDR3: CAISRERDEQYF; J: TRBJ2-7; V: TRBV10-3; length: 12; D: NA; size: NA
DNA: TGTGCCAGCAGTGAAGGGGGGGCGCCCAATCAGCCCCAGCATTTT; CDR3: CASSEGGAPNQPQHF; J: TRBJ1-5; V: TRBV6-1; length: 15; D: NA; size: NA
DNA: TGTGCCAGCAGTTTCACAGGTCGTAGCAATCAGCCCCAGCATTTT; CDR3: CASSFTGRSNQPQHF; J: TRBJ1-5; V: TRBV6-6; length: 15; D: NA; size: NA
DNA: TGCGCCAGCAGCTTGGTTCTAGCGGGGGCGCAAGAGACCCAGTACTTC; CDR3: CASSLVLAGAQETQYF; J: TRBJ2-5; V: TRBV5-1; length: 16; D: TRBD2; size: NA
DNA: TGTGCCACCAGCCCCCTCACAGCGGACGGCTACGAGCAGTACTTC; CDR3: CATSPLTADGYEQYF; J: TRBJ2-7; V: TRBV15; length: 15; D: NA; size: NA
DNA: TGTGCCAGCAGCTTAGGACAGGGGACGGAGGCAAATTCACCCCTCCACTTT; CDR3: CASSLGQGTEANSPLHF; J: TRBJ1-6; V: TRBV5-6; length: 17; D: TRBD1; size: NA
DNA: TGTGCCAGCAGTTTCGGACAGGGGATCAAGCAGTACTTC; CDR3: CASSFGQGIKQYF; J: TRBJ2-7; V: TRBV27; length: 13; D: TRBD1; size: NA
DNA: TGTGCCATCAAGGGACAGTGGCTTGACGAGCAGTACTTC; CDR3: CAIKGQWLDEQYF; J: TRBJ2-7; V: TRBV10-3; length: 13; D: TRBD1; size: NA
DNA: TGTGCCAGTAGTGCCGACAGGAGCTCTGGAAACACCATATATTTT; CDR3: CASSADRSSGNTIYF; J: TRBJ1-3; V: TRBV19; length: 15; D: NA; size: NA
DNA: TGTGCCAGCAGCGGTATTGGGACCTCCTATGGCTACACCTTC; CDR3: CASSGIGTSYGYTF; J: TRBJ1-2; V: TRBV5-4; length: 14; D: NA; size: NA
DNA: TGTGCCAGCAGTGCCGCAGACAGGGTGTCCTACGAGCAGTACTTC; CDR3: CASSAADRVSYEQYF; J: TRBJ2-7; V: TRBV6-1; length: 15; D: TRBD1; size: NA
DNA: TGTGCCAGCATAAGACAGGGGGGTGAAAAACTGTTTTTT; CDR3: CASIRQGGEKLFF; J: TRBJ1-4; V: TRBV6-6; length: 13; D: TRBD1; size: NA
DNA: TGTGCCAGCAGCTTAGATCTTAGGGACTTAAATGAGCAGTTCTTC; CDR3: CASSLDLRDLNEQFF; J: TRBJ2-1; V: TRBV11-3; length: 15; D: NA; size: NA
DNA: TGCAGTGGACAGACCCAAGAGACCCAGTACTTC; CDR3: CSGQTQETQYF; J: TRBJ2-5; V: TRBV20-1; length: 11; D: NA; size: NA
DNA: TGTGCCAGCAGTTTATCGGCAGGGATCACCGGGGAGCTGTTTTTT; CDR3: CASSLSAGITGELFF; J: TRBJ2-2; V: TRBV27; length: 15; D: NA; size: once
DNA: TGTGCCAGCACCGGTGAGGGGACCTCGAACACCGGGGAGCTGTTTTTT; CDR3: CASTGEGTSNTGELFF; J: TRBJ2-2; V: TRBV7-9; length: 16; D: NA; size: NA
DNA: TGCGCCAGCAGCTTGGGACTCGGAGATCAGCCCCAGCATTTT; CDR3: CASSLGLGDQPQHF; J: TRBJ1-5; V: TRBV5-1; length: 14; D: NA; size: NA
DNA: TGTGCCAGTAGTATCAGGGCAGGGGGCGGCACTGAAGCTTTCTTT; CDR3: CASSIRAGGGTEAFF; J: TRBJ1-1; V: TRBV19; length: 15; D: TRBD1; size: NA
DNA: TGTGCCAGCAGCTTGGCCGAAGGACAGGCCACTGAAGCTTTCTTT; CDR3: CASSLAEGQATEAFF; J: TRBJ1-1; V: TRBV5-5; length: 15; D: TRBD1; size: NA
DNA: TGTGCCAGCAGCTCGGCCAGGGGTTTTGACTCACCCCTCCACTTT; CDR3: CASSSARGFDSPLHF; J: TRBJ1-6; V: TRBV11-2; length: 15; D: NA; size: NA
DNA: TGTGCCAGCAGCTTATCCCCAGGACTCTCCTACGAGCAGTACTTC; CDR3: CASSLSPGLSYEQYF; J: TRBJ2-7; V: TRBV7-3; length: 15; D: NA; size: once
DNA: TGTGCCACCAGCAAACAGGGGAGGCTAGGGAATTCACCCCTCCACTTT; CDR3: CATSKQGRLGNSPLHF; J: TRBJ1-6; V: TRBV15; length: 16; D: TRBD1; size: NA
DNA: TGTGCCAGCAGCGCGGATTTAAACTATGGCTACACCTTC; CDR3: CASSADLNYGYTF; J: TRBJ1-2; V: TRBV5-5; length: 13; D: NA; size: NA
DNA: TGTGCCAGTCGTCCCGGGATTTCCTTTGAACCTGGCTACACCTTC; CDR3: CASRPGISFEPGYTF; J: TRBJ1-2; V: TRBV19; length: 15; D: NA; size: NA
DNA: TGTGCCAGCAGCCCCTGGGCTAGCGGGAACAATGAGCAGTTCTTC; CDR3: CASSPWASGNNEQFF; J: TRBJ2-1; V: TRBV9; length: 15; D: TRBD2; size: once
DNA: TGTGCCAGCAGCTTCGGGGGGGCGGGCGAGCAGTACTTC; CDR3: CASSFGGAGEQYF; J: TRBJ2-7; V: TRBV11-2; length: 13; D: TRBD2; size: NA
DNA: TGTGCCAGCAGGTTAGGACCGAACACCGGGGAGCTGTTTTTT; CDR3: CASRLGPNTGELFF; J: TRBJ2-2; V: TRBV11-2; length: 14; D: NA; size: NA
DNA: TGTGCCAGCAGTGAACCTCCTTCCATGAACACTGAAGCTTTCTTT; CDR3: CASSEPPSMNTEAFF; J: TRBJ1-1; V: TRBV2; length: 15; D: NA; size: NA
DNA: TGCGCCAGCAGCCTTTTGCTACTAGCGGGGGGGGAAGATACGCAGTATTTT; CDR3: CASSLLLLAGGEDTQYF; J: TRBJ2-3; V: TRBV4-1; length: 17; D: TRBD2; size: NA
DNA: TGCGCCAGCAGCCAAGAGAGGACAGGGAGGCCTAATGAAAAACTGTTTTTT; CDR3: CASSQERTGRPNEKLFF; J: TRBJ1-4; V: TRBV4-1; length: 17; D: TRBD1; size: few
DNA: TGTGCCAGCAGCGTAATCGCTACGGGGTACAATGAGCAGTTCTTC; CDR3: CASSVIATGYNEQFF; J: TRBJ2-1; V: TRBV9; length: 15; D: NA; size: NA
DNA: TGTGCCAGCAGCTTAAGAAGCTCTGGAAACACCATATATTTT; CDR3: CASSLRSSGNTIYF; J: TRBJ1-3; V: TRBV7-2; length: 14; D: NA; size: NA
DNA: TGTGCCAGCAGCCGAACCCGGACAGGGTCGAACACTGAAGCTTTCTTT; CDR3: CASSRTRTGSNTEAFF; J: TRBJ1-1; V: TRBV7-9; length: 16; D: TRBD1; size: NA
DNA: TGTGCCAGCAGCTTAAGGAGGGGTCAGGGGGCAGGAGAGACCCAGTACTTC; CDR3: CASSLRRGQGAGETQYF; J: TRBJ2-5; V: TRBV7-3; length: 17; D: TRBD1; size: NA
DNA: TGTGCTAGTGGTTTCTTTAACACTGAAGCTTTCTTT; CDR3: CASGFFNTEAFF; J: TRBJ1-1; V: TRBV12-5; length: 12; D: NA; size: NA
DNA: TGCGCCAGCAGCCAAGATAGACAGGGGGTGACCGAGCAGTACTTC; CDR3: CASSQDRQGVTEQYF; J: TRBJ2-7; V: TRBV4-1; length: 15; D: TRBD1; size: NA
DNA: TGTGCCAGCAAGGAGGGGACAGGGTCTATCGAGCAGTACTTC; CDR3: CASKEGTGSIEQYF; J: TRBJ2-7; V: TRBV27; length: 14; D: TRBD1; size: NA
DNA: TGTGCCAGCAGTGACTCGCCAGGCAATCAGCCCCAGCATTTT; CDR3: CASSDSPGNQPQHF; J: TRBJ1-5; V: TRBV6-4; length: 14; D: NA; size: NA
DNA: TGCAGCGTTGAGTATGGGGCTGGGACTGAAGCTTTCTTT; CDR3: CSVEYGAGTEAFF; J: TRBJ1-1; V: TRBV29-1; length: 13; D: NA; size: NA
DNA: TGTGCCAGCAGCAATTTCCCCAATGAGCAGTTCTTC; CDR3: CASSNFPNEQFF; J: TRBJ2-1; V: TRBV21-1; length: 12; D: NA; size: NA
DNA: TGTGCCAGCTCACCCCGACAAAGCTCTGGGGCCAACGTCCTGACTTTC; CDR3: CASSPRQSSGANVLTF; J: TRBJ2-6; V: TRBV18; length: 16; D: NA; size: NA
DNA: TGTGCCAGCTCCCGACTAGCGGGGATCAATGAGCAGTTCTTC; CDR3: CASSRLAGINEQFF; J: TRBJ2-1; V: TRBV18; length: 14; D: TRBD2; size: NA
DNA: TGTGCCTCGAGTCGGGGGATGGGTTCACCCCTCCACTTT; CDR3: CASSRGMGSPLHF; J: TRBJ1-6; V: TRBV30; length: 13; D: NA; size: NA
DNA: TGTGCCTGGAGTGCCGGGACTTTGGGAAATGAAAAACTGTTTTTT; CDR3: CAWSAGTLGNEKLFF; J: TRBJ1-4; V: TRBV30; length: 15; D: NA; size: NA
DNA: TGTGCCTGGAGACTAGCGGGGACCGAGCAGTACTTC; CDR3: CAWRLAGTEQYF; J: TRBJ2-7; V: TRBV30; length: 12; D: TRBD2; size: NA
DNA: TGTGCCAGCATTAGCGGGGGCGACTCCTACAATGAGCAGTTCTTC; CDR3: CASISGGDSYNEQFF; J: TRBJ2-1; V: TRBV2; length: 15; D: TRBD2; size: NA
DNA: TGTGCCAGCAGCGTAGAGGGTGTGCCAACAGATACGCAGTATTTT; CDR3: CASSVEGVPTDTQYF; J: TRBJ2-3; V: TRBV9; length: 15; D: NA; size: NA
DNA: TGTGCCAGCAGCTTGAAGCAGGGGCGGGGTGGCTACACCTTC; CDR3: CASSLKQGRGGYTF; J: TRBJ1-2; V: TRBV5-6; length: 14; D: NA; size: NA
DNA: TGTGCCAGCTCACCGACAGGGCGCGAGACCCAGTACTTC; CDR3: CASSPTGRETQYF; J: TRBJ2-5; V: TRBV18; length: 13; D: TRBD1; size: NA